This entry concerns a single T cell receptor (beta chain). No antigen is known for it. Using immunoSEQ multiplex PCR, the repertoire was profiled, and TCRdb retains in-frame clones only, with some absent. The sample shows fewer than 200,000 clones, about 89% of them seen only once. This entry is derived from a study of cytomegalovirus exposure and HLA in healthy donors. Findings and limits, study-wide: Most TCR sequences proved rare, with some public TCRs found in many donors. The authors confirmed in vitro that three CMV-associated chains were specific for CMV antigens. Some TCR beta chains (about 180 of them) were listed as cytomegalovirus-associated.

CDR3 size: 15 residues. V was clipped by 6 bases and J by 4 bases, with 19 bases between them. Germline assignment: CDR1 SGHRS and CDR2 YFSETQ. Sequencing input: PBMCs. The gene calls are TRBV5-1 and TRBJ2-5; tentative D call: TRBD2 (7 bases). The receptor comes from a man aged 18 to 30 in good health and CMV-seropositive. CDR3 nucleotides: TGCGCCAGCACCTTAAGGGGGGGTTTAGGAGAGACCCAGTACTTC. Protein: CASTLRGGLGETQYF.